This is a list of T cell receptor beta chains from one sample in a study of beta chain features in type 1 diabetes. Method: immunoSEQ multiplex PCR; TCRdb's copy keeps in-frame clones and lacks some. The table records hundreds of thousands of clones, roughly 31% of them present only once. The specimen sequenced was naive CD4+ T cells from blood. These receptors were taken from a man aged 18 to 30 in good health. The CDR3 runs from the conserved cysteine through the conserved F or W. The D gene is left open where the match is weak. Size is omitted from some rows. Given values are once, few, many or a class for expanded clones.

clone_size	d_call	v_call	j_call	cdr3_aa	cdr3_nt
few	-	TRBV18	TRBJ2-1	CASSPRDNEQFF	TGTGCCAGCTCACCCCGTGACAATGAGCAGTTCTTC
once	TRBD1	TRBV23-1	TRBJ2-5	CASSHPGTGDQETQYF	TGCGCCAGCAGTCACCCCGGGACAGGGGATCAAGAGACCCAGTACTTC
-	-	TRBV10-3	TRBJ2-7	CAISADVVSYEQYF	TGTGCCATCAGTGCAGACGTTGTATCCTACGAGCAGTACTTC
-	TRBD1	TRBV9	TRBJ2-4	CASSPTGVGIQYF	TGTGCCAGCAGCCCAACAGGGGTTGGGATTCAGTACTTC
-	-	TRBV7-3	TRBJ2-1	CASSWQSTGNEQFF	TGTGCCAGCAGCTGGCAGTCGACCGGTAATGAACAGTTCTTC
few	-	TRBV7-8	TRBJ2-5	CASSFGLQETQYF	TGTGCCAGCAGCTTCGGACTGCAAGAGACCCAGTACTTC
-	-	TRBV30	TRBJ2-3	CAWRVGSTDTQYF	TGTGCCTGGAGGGTTGGTAGCACAGATACGCAGTATTTT
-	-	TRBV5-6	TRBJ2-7	CASSSSSSSVEQYF	TGTGCCAGCAGCTCTTCGTCCTCCTCCGTCGAGCAGTACTTC
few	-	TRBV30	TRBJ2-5	CAWSVKGLETQYF	TGTGCCTGGAGTGTAAAGGGTCTGGAGACCCAGTACTTC
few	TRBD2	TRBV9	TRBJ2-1	CASSAVAGGGYNEQFF	TGTGCCAGCAGCGCTGTGGCGGGAGGGGGTTACAATGAGCAGTTCTTC
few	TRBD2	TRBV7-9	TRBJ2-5	CAHTSGGQETQYF	TGTGCCCATACTAGCGGGGGCCAAGAGACCCAGTACTTC
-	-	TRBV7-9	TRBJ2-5	CASSRGTLETQYF	TGTGCCAGCAGTCGCGGGACCCTGGAGACCCAGTACTTC
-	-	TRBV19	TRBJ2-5	CASSTTPRDPQYF	TGTGCCAGTAGTACAACACCCAGAGATCCCCAGTACTTC
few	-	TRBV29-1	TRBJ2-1	CSVEGPDYNEQFF	TGCAGCGTTGAGGGGCCCGACTACAATGAGCAGTTCTTC
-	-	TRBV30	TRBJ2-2	CAWNVRVTGELFF	TGTGCCTGGAACGTAAGGGTCACCGGGGAGCTGTTTTTT
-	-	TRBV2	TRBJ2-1	CASSGADTSYNEQFF	TGTGCCAGCAGTGGGGCAGATACCTCCTACAATGAGCAGTTCTTC
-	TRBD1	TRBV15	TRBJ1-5	CATSRPGGYNQPQHF	TGTGCCACCAGCAGACCAGGGGGCTACAATCAGCCCCAGCATTTT
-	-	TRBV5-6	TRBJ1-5	CASSLLRYSNQPQHF	TGTGCCAGCAGCTTACTCCGTTATAGCAATCAGCCCCAGCATTTT